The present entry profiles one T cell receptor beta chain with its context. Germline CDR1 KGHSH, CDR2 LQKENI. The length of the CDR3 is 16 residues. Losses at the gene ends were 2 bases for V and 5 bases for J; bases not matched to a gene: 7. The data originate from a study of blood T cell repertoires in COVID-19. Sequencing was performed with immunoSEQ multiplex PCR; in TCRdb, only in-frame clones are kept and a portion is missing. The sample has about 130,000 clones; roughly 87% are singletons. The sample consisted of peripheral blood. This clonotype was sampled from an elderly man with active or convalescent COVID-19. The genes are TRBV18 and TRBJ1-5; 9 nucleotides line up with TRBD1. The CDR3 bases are TGTGCCAGCTCACCAGTCGACAGGGGGATCGATCAGCCCCAGCATTTT. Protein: CASSPVDRGIDQPQHF.